These T cell receptor beta chains were read from a single sample in a study of blood T cell repertoires in COVID-19. Sequencing used immunoSEQ multiplex PCR; TCRdb keeps in-frame clones, though not all of them. The sample has 400,000 or so clones; roughly 89% are singletons. Sequencing input: peripheral blood. The receptors shown here come from a man between 18 and 29 years old with COVID-19, enrolled during active disease. CDR3s leave out the opening cysteine and the closing phenylalanine or tryptophan. Each record gives: J gene, V gene, CDR3 protein.

TRBJ1-5 TRBV10-2 ATANGRRELAQH
TRBJ2-2 TRBV7-9 ASSLPGQGTGELF
TRBJ2-1 TRBV7-2 ASSLLLEQF
TRBJ2-3 TRBV4-2 ASSQRAADTDTQY
TRBJ2-5 TRBV3-1/TRBV3-2 ASSQVPVHQETQY
TRBJ2-7 TRBV7-8 ASSLLGQGPSYEQY
TRBJ2-1 TRBV12-5 ASGLGSIAASNEQF
TRBJ2-7 TRBV29-1 SVPRGRELTYEQY
TRBJ2-1 TRBV9 ASSVGVTGSPNEQF
TRBJ1-5 TRBV6-5 ASGRDSSNQPQH